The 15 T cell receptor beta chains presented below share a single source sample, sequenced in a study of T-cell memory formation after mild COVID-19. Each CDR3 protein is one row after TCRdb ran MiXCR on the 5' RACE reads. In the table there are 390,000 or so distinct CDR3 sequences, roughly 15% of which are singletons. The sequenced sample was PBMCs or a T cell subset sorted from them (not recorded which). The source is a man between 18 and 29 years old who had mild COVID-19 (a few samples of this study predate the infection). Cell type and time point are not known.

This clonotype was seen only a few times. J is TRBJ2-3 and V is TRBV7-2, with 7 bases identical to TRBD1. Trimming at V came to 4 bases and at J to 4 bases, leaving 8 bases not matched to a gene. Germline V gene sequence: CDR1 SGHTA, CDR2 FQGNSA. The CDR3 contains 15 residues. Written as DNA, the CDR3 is TGTGCCAGCAGCTCAGGGGGTCCAGCCCCAGATACGCAGTATTTT. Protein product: CASSSGGPAPDTQYF.

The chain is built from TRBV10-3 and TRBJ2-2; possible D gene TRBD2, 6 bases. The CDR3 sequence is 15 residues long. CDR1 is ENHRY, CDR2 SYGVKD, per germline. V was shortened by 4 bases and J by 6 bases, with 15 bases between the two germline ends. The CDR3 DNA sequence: TGTGCCATCAGTGCGACTAGTTTCCCCCCCGGGGAGCTGTTTTTT. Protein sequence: CAISATSFPPGELFF.

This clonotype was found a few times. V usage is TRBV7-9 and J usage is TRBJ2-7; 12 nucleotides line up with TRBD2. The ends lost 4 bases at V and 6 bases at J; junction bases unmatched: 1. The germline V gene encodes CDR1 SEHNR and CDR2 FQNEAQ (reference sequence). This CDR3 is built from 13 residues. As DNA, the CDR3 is TGTGCCAGCAGCTGGACTAGCGGGGTCGAGCAGTACGTC. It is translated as CASSWTSGVEQYV.

The CDR3 sequence is CASSMDREIYEQYV. CDR3 bases: TGTGCCAGCAGTATGGACAGGGAAATTTACGAGCAGTACGTC. V usage is TRBV28 and J usage is TRBJ2-7; 8 bases align to TRBD1. CDR1 is MDHEN, CDR2 SYDVKM, per germline. With V trimmed by 5 bases and J by 4 bases, 7 bases remained unmatched. This CDR3 has 14 amino acids.

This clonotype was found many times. The CDR3 DNA reads TGCGCCAGCAGCTTGGAAGGGGAAGATCAGCCCCAGCATTTT. Its translation: CASSLEGEDQPQHF. The chain employs TRBV5-1 and TRBJ1-5; D is perhaps TRBD1 (5 bases). There are 14 residues in the CDR3. Trimming cost V 0 bases and J 5 bases, with 9 bases left between them. Germline CDR1 reads SGHRS; CDR2 reads YFSETQ. The entire variable domain, with the rest obtained from reference TRBV5-1 and TRBJ1-5, is as follows: KAGVTQTPRYLIKTRGQQVTLSCSPISGHRSVSWYQQTPGQGLQFLFEYFSETQRNKGNFPGRFSGRQFSNSRSEMNVSTLELGDSALYLCASSLEGEDQPQHFGDGTRLSIL.

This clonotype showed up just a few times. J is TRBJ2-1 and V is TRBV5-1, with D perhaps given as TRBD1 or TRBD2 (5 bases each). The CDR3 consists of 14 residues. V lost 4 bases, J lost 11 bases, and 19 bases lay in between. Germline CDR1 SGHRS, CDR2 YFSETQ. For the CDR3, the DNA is TGCGCCAGCAGCCTCCATGAATCGTCGGGACAGCAGTTCTTC. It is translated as CASSLHESSGQQFF.

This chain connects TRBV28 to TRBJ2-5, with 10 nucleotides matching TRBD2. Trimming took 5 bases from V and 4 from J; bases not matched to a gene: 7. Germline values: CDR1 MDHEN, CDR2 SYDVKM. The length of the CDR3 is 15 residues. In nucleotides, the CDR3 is TGTGCCAGCAGTCCGCCACTAGCGGGGCGAGAGACCCAGTACTTC. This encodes CASSPPLAGRETQYF.

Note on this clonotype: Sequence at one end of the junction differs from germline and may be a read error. The DNA for the CDR3 is TGTGCCGGCAGACCCCTCTTGGCTTTCTTT. It yields the protein CAGRPLLAFF. The V call is TRBV7-2, the J call TRBJ1-1, with D hard to call. The CDR3 loop spans 10 amino acids. The germline gives CDR1 SGHTA, CDR2 FQGNSA.

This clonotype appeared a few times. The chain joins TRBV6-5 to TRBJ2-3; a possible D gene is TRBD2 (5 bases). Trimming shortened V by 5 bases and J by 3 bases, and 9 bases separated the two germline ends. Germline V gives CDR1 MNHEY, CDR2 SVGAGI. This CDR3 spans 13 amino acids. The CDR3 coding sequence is TGTGCCAGCAGTACTGGGGAGACAGATACGCAGTATTTT. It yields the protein CASSTGETDTQYF.

Written as DNA, the CDR3 is TGTGCCAGCAGCTCCCGACTCGACAGGGCCGCGGGGTACGAGCAGTACTTC. It codes for CASSSRLDRAAGYEQYF. The chain has TRBV7-9 and TRBJ2-7, with D perhaps matching TRBD1 (7 bases). CDR3 length equals 17 residues. Germline V CDR1 and CDR2: SEHNR, FQNEAQ (reference sequence). V was shortened by 4 bases and J by 4 bases, with 23 bases between the two germline ends.

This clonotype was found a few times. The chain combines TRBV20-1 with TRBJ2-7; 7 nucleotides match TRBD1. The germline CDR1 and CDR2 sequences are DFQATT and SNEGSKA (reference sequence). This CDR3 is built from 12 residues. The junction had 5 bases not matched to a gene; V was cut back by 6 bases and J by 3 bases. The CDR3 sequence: CSARQGNYEQYF. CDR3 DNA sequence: TGCAGTGCCCGACAGGGAAACTACGAGCAGTACTTC.

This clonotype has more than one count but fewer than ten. The CDR3 sequence: CASSDRGGFTDTQYF. The CDR3 nucleotides read TGTGCCAGCAGTGACCGGGGGGGATTCACAGATACGCAGTATTTT. The gene calls are TRBV6-5 and TRBJ2-3, with 8 bases fitting TRBD2. Trimming took 5 bases from V and 2 from J; bases not matched to a gene: 6. The CDR3 runs to 15 residues. The germline CDR1 and CDR2 sequences are MNHEY and SVGAGI.

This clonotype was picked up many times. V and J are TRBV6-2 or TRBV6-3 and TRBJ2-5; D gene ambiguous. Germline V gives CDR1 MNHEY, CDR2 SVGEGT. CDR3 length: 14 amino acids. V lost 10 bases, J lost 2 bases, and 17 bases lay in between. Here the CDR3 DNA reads TGTGCCACTACCATCGATAGGGATCAAGAGACCCAGTACTTC. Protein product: CATTIDRDQETQYF.

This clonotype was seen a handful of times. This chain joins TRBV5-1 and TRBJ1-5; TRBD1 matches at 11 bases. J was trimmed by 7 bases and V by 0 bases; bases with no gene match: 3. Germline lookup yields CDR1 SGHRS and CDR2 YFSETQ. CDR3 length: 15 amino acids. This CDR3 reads CASSLGTGGRQPQHF. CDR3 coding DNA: TGCGCCAGCAGCTTGGGGACAGGGGGCAGGCAGCCCCAGCATTTT.

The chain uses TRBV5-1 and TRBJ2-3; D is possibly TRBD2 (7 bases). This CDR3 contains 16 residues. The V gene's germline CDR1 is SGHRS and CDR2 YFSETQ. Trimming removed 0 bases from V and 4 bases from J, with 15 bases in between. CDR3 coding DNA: TGCGCCAGCAGCTTGGATAGGGGGGGAAAGGCAGATACGCAGTATTTT. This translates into CASSLDRGGKADTQYF.